Detailed here is one T cell receptor (beta chain). Its antigen is not known. This record belongs to a study of T cell responses to AZD1222 COVID-19 vaccine. The germline CDR1 and CDR2 sequences are LGHDT and YNNKEL (reference sequence). V lost 4 bases, J lost 3 bases, and 15 bases lay in between. The CDR3 is 15 amino acids. Here immunoSEQ multiplex PCR was the method, and the copy in TCRdb shows in-frame clones only, minus some. The sample contains approximately 260,000 clones, about 92% of which appear only once. Overall study findings and caveats: Possibly, clonal diversity was underestimated; donors were largely white British and included more females. Among spike-specific TCRs, nearly half reportedly target unmutated variant regions.

This receptor was obtained from an adult in good health. The starting material was peripheral blood, obtained on day 0 of AZD1222 vaccination. The rearrangement joins TRBV3-1 (or the pseudogene TRBV3-2) to TRBJ1-1; D unresolved. Here the CDR3 DNA reads TGTGCCAGCAGCCCACGCGGTTTAGGTTACACTGAAGCTTTCTTT. The encoded protein is CASSPRGLGYTEAFF.